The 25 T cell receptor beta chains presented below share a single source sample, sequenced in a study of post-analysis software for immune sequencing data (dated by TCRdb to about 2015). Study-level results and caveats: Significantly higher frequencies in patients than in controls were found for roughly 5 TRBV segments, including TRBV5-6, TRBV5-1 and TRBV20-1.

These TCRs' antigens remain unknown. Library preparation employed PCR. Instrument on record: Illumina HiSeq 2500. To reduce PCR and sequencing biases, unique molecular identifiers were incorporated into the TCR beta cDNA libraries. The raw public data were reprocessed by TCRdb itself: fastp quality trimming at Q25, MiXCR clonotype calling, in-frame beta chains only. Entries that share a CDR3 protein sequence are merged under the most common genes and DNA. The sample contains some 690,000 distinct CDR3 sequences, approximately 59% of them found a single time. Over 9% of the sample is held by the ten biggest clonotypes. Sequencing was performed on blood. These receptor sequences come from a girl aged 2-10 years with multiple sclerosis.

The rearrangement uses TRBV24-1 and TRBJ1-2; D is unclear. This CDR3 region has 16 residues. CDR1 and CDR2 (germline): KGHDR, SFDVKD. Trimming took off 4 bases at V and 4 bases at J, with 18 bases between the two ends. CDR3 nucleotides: TGTGCCACCAGTGAACGGAACAGCGACTTTATCTATGGCTACACCTTC. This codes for CATSERNSDFIYGYTF.

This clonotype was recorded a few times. CDR3 nucleotides: TGCAGTGCTACCAGGGCGGGGCCCAAAGAGACCCAGTACTTC. Residues: CSATRAGPKETQYF. The chain has TRBV20-1 and TRBJ2-5; D might be TRBD2 (6 bases). V dropped 4 bases and J dropped 3 bases, with 15 bases sitting between them. From germline, CDR1 is DFQATT and CDR2 SNEGSKA (reference sequence). The CDR3 sequence is 14 residues long.

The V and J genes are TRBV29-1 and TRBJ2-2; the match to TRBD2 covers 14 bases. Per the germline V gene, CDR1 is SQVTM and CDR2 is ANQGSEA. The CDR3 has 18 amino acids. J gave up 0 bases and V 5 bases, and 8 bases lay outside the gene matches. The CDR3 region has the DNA TGCAGCGTTACTCGGACTAGCGGGGGGCTCTCGAACACCGGGGAGCTGTTTTTT. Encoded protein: CSVTRTSGGLSNTGELFF.

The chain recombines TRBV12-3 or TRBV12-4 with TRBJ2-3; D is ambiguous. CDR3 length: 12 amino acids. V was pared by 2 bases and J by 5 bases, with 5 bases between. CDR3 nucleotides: TGTGCCAGCAGTTTAAGGGTAGATACGCAGTATTTT. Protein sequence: CASSLRVDTQYF.

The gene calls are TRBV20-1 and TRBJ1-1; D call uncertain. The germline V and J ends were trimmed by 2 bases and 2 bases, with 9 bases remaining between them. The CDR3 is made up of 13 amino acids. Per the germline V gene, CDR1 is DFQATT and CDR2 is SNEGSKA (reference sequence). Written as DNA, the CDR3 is TGCAGTGCTAGATCAGGTATTAACACTGAAGCTTTCTTT. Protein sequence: CSARSGINTEAFF.

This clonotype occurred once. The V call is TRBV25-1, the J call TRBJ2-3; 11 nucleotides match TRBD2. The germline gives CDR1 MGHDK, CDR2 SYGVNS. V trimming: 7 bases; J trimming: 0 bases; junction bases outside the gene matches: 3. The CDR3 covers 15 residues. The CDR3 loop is CASNRLAGSTDTQYF. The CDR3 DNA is TGTGCCAGCAATCGACTAGCGGGGAGCACAGATACGCAGTATTTT.

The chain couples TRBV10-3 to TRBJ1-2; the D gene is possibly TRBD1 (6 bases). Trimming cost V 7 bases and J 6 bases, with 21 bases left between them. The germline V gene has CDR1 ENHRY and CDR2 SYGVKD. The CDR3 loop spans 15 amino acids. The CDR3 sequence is CAIKMSGAPGDGYTF. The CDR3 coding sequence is TGTGCCATCAAGATGTCAGGCGCCCCAGGGGATGGCTACACCTTC.

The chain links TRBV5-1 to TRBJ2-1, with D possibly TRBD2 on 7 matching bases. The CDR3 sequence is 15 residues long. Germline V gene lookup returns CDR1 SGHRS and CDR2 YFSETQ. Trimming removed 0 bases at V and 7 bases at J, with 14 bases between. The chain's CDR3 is CASSLGQGGGNEQFF. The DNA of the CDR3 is TGCGCCAGCAGCTTGGGGCAGGGAGGGGGTAATGAGCAGTTCTTC.

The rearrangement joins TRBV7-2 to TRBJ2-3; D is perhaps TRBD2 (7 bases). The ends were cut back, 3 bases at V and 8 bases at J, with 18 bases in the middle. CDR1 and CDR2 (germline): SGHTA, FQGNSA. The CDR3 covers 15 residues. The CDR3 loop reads CASSFGGGGGGTQYF. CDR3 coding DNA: TGTGCCAGCAGCTTCGGAGGGGGAGGGGGAGGTACGCAGTATTTT.

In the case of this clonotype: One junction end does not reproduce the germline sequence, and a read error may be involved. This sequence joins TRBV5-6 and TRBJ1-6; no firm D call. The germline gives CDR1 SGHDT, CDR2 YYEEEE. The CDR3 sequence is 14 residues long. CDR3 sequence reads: CANSFPKSNSPLHF. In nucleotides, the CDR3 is TGTGCCAACAGCTTCCCGAAATCTAATTCACCCCTCCACTTT.

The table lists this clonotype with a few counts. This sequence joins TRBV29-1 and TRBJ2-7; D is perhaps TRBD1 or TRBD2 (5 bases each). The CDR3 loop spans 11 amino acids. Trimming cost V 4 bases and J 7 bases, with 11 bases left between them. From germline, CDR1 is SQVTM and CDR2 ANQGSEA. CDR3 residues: CSVVRGVEQYF. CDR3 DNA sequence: TGCAGCGTTGTTCGAGGGGTTGAGCAGTACTTC.

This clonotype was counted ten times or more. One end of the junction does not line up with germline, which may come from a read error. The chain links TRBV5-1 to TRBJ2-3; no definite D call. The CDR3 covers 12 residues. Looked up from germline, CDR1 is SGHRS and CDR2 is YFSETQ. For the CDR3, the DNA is TGTGCCAGCAGCGTTAGCACAGATACGCAGTATTTT. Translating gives CASSVSTDTQYF.

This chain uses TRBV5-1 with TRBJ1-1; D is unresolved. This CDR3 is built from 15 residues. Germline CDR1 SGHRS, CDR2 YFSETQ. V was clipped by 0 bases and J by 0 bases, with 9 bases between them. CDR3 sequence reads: CASSLAEPVNTEAFF. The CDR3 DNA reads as TGCGCCAGCAGCTTGGCTGAACCAGTGAACACTGAAGCTTTCTTT. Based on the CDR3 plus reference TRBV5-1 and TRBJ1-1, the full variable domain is KAGVTQTPRYLIKTRGQQVTLSCSPISGHRSVSWYQQTPGQGLQFLFEYFSETQRNKGNFPGRFSGRQFSNSRSEMNVSTLELGDSALYLCASSLAEPVNTEAFFGQGTRLTVV.

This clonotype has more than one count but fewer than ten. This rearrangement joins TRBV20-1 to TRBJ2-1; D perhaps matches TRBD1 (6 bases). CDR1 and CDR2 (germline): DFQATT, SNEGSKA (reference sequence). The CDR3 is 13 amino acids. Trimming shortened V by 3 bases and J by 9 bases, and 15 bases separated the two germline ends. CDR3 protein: CSARGARGFEQFF. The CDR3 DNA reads TGCAGTGCTAGGGGAGCCAGGGGCTTTGAGCAGTTCTTC.

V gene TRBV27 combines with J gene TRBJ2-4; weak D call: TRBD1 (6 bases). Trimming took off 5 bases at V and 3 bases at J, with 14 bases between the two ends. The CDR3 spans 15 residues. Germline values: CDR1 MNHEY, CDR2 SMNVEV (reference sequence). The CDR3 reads CASSDRDTLKNIQYF. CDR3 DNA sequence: TGTGCCAGCAGTGACCGGGACACCCTCAAAAACATTCAGTACTTC.

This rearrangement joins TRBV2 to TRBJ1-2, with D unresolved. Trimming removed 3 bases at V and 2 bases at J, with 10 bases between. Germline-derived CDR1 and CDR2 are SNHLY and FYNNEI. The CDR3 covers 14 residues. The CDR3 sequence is CASSEKGKNYGYTF. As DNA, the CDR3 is TGTGCCAGCAGTGAGAAAGGGAAAAACTATGGCTACACCTTC.

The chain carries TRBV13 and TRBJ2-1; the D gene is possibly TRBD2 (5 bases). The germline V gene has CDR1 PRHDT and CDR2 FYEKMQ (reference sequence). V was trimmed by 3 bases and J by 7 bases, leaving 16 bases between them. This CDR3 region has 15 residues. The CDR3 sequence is CASSLDRPGGNEQFF. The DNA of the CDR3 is TGTGCCAGCAGCTTGGACCGCCCAGGCGGGAATGAGCAGTTCTTC.

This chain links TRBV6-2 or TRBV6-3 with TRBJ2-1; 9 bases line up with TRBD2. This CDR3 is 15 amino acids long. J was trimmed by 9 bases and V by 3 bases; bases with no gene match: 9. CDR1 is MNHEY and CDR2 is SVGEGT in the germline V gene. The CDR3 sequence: CASSYGGGGAREQFF. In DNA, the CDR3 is TGTGCCAGCAGTTATGGGGGCGGGGGGGCCCGTGAGCAGTTCTTC.

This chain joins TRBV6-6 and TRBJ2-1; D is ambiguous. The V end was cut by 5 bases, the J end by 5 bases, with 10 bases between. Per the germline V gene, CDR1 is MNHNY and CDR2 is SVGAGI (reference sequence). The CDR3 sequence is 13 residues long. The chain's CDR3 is CASSISRNNEQFF. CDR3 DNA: TGTGCCAGCAGTATCTCCCGAAACAATGAGCAGTTCTTC.

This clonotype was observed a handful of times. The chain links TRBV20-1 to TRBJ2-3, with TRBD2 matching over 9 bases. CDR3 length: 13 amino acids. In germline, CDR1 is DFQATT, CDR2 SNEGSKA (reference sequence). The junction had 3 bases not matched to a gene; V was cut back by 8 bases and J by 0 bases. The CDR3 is CSLAGFSTDTQYF. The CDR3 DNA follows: TGCAGTCTAGCGGGGTTTAGCACAGATACGCAGTATTTT.

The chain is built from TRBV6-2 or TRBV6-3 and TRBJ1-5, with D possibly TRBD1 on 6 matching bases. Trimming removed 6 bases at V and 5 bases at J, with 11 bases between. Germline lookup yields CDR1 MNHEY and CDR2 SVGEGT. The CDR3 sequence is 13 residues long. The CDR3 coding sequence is TGTGCCAGCAGGTGGACAGCAGATCAGCCCCAGCATTTT. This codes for CASRWTADQPQHF.

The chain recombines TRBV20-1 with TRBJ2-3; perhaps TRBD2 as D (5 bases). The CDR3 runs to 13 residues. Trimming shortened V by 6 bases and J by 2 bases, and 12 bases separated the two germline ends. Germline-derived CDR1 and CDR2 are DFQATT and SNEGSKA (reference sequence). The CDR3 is CSAAADYTDTQYF. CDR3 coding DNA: TGCAGTGCCGCAGCAGACTACACAGATACGCAGTATTTT.

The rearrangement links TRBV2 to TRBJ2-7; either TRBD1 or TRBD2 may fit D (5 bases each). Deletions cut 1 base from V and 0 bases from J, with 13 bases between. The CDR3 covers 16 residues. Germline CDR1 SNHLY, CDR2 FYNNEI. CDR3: CASSEGGRRSSYEQYF. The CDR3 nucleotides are TGTGCCAGCAGTGAAGGGGGACGGCGGAGCTCCTACGAGCAGTACTTC.

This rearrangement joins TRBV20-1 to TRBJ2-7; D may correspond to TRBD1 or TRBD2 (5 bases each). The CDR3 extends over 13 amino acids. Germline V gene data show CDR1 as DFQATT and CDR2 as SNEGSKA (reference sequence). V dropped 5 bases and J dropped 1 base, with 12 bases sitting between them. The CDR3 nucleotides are TGCAGTGCTCCCGGGACCCCATCCTACGAGCAGTACTTC. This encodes CSAPGTPSYEQYF.

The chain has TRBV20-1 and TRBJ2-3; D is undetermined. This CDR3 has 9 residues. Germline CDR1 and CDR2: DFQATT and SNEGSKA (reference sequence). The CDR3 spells CRQKNTQYF. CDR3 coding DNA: TGCAGGCAGAAAAATACGCAGTATTTT.